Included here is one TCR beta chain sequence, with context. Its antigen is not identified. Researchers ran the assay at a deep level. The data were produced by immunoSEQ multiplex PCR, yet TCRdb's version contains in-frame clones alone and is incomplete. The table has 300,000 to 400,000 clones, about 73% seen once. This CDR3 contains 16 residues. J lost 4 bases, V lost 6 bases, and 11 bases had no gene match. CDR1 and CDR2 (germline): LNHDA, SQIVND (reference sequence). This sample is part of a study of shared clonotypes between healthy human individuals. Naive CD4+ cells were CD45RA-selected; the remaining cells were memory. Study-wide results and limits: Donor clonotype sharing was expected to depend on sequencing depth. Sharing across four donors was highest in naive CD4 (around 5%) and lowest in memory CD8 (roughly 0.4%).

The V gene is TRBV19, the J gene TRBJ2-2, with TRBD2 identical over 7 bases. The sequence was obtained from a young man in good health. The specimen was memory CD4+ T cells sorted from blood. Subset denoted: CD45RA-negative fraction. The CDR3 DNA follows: TGTGCCAGTAGCCCTCGTGGCGGGAGTTTCACCGGGGAGCTGTTTTTT. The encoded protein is CASSPRGGSFTGELFF.